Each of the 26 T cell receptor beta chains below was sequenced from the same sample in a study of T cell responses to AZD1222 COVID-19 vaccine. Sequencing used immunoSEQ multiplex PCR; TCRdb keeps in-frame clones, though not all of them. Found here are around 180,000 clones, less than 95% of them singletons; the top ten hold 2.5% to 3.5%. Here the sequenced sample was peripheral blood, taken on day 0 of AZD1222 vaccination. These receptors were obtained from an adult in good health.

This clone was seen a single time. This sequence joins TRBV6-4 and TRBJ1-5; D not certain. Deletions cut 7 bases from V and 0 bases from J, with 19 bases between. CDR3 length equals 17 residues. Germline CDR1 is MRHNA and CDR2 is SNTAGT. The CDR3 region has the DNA TGTGCCAGCACCCGATTGCGGCACCCTTATAGCAATCAGCCCCAGCATTTT. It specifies CASTRLRHPYSNQPQHF.

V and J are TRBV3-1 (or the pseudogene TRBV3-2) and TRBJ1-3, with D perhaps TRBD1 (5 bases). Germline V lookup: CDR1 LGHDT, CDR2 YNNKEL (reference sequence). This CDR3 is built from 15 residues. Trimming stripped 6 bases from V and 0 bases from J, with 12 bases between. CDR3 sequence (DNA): TGTGCCAGCAGTAGGGGCAGTTTCTCTGGAAACACCATATATTTT. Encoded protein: CASSRGSFSGNTIYF.

The chain's CDR3 is CASSPGGGMNYGYTF. CDR3 coding DNA: TGTGCCAGCAGCCCCGGGGGGGGAATGAACTATGGCTACACCTTC. The chain joins TRBV7-2 to TRBJ1-2; TRBD1 is a possible D gene (5 bases). There are 15 residues in the CDR3. Germline V gene data show CDR1 as SGHTA and CDR2 as FQGNSA. V was clipped by 5 bases and J by 2 bases, with 15 bases between them.

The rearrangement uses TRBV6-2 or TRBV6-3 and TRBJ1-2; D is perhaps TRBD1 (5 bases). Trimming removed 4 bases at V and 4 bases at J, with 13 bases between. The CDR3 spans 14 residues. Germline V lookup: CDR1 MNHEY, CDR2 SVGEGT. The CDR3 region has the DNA TGTGCCAGCAGTTTTGACAGAGGGCCCTATGGCTACACCTTC. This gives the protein CASSFDRGPYGYTF.

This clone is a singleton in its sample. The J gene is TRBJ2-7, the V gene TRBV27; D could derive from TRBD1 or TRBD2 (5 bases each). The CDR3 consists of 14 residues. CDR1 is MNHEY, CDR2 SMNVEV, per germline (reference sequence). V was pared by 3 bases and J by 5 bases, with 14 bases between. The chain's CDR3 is CASSLPGPENEQYF. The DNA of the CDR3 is TGTGCCAGCAGTTTGCCGGGGCCCGAGAACGAGCAGTACTTC.

The CDR3, as DNA: TGCGCCAGCAGCGCAGGACTGGGAACCTACGAGCAGTACTTC. Protein: CASSAGLGTYEQYF. The chain employs TRBV4-1 and TRBJ2-7; D may be TRBD2 (5 bases). Trimming stripped 5 bases from V and 2 bases from J, with 13 bases between. CDR3 length: 14 amino acids. Germline V lookup: CDR1 MGHRA, CDR2 YSYEKL.

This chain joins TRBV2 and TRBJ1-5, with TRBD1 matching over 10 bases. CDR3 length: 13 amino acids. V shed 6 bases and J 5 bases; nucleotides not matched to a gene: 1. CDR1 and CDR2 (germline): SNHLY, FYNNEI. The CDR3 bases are TGTGCCAGCAGCGGACAGGGGGATCAGCCCCAGCATTTT. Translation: CASSGQGDQPQHF.

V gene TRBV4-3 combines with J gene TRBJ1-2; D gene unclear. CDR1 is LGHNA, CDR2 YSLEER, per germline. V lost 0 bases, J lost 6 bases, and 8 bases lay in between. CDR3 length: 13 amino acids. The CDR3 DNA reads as TGCGCCAGCAGCCAAGAAGGCGGGGATGGCTACACCTTC. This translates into CASSQEGGDGYTF.

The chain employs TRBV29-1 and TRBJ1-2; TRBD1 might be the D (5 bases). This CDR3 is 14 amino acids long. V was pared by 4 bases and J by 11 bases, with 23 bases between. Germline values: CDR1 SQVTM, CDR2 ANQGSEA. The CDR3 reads CSVVVPGDPGGYTF. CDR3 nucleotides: TGCAGCGTTGTAGTTCCTGGGGACCCCGGAGGGTACACCTTC.

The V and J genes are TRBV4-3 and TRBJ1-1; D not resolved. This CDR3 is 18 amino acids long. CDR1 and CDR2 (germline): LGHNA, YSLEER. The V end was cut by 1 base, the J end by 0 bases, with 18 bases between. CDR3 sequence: CASSQGGSGPTMNTEAFF. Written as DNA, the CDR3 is TGCGCCAGCAGCCAAGGGGGATCAGGCCCCACGATGAACACTGAAGCTTTCTTT.

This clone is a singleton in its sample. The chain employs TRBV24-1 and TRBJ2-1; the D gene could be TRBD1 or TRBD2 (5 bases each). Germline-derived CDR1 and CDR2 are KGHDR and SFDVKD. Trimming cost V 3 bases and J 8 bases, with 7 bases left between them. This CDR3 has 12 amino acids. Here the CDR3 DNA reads TGTGCCACCAGTGATGAGGGGTATGAGCAGTTCTTC. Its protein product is CATSDEGYEQFF.

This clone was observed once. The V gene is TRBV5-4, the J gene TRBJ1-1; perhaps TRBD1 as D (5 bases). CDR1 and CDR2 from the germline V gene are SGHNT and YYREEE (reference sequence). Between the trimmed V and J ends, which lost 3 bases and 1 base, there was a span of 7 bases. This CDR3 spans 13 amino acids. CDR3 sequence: CASSSTENTEAFF. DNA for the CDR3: TGTGCCAGCAGCTCGACAGAGAACACTGAAGCTTTCTTT.

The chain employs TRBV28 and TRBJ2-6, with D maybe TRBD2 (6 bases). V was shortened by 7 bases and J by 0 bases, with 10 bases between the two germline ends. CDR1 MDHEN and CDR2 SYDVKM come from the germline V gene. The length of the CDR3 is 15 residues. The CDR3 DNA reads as TGTGCCAGCACCTTGGGAGGCTCTGGGGCCAACGTCCTGACTTTC. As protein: CASTLGGSGANVLTF.

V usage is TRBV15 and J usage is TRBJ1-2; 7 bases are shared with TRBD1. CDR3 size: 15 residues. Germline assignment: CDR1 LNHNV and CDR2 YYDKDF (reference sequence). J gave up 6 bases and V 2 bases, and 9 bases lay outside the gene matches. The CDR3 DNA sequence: TGTGCCACCAGCAGATCGTATGACAGGGTCGATGGCTACACCTTC. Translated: CATSRSYDRVDGYTF.

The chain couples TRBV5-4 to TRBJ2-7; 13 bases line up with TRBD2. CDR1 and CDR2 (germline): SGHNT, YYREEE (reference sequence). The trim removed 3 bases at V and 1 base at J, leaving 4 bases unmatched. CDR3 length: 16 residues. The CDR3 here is CASSSGLAGASYEQYF. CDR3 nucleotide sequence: TGTGCCAGCAGCTCCGGACTAGCGGGGGCTTCCTACGAGCAGTACTTC. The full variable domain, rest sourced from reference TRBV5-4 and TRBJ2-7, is ETGVTQSPTHLIKTRGQQVTLRCSSQSGHNTVSWYQQALGQGPQFIFQYYREEENGRGNFPPRFSGLQFPNYSSELNVNALELDDSALYLCASSSGLAGASYEQYFGPGTRLTVT.

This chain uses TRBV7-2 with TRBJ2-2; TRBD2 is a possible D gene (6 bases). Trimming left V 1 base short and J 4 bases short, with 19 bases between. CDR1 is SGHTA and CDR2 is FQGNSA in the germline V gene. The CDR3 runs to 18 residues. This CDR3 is CASSLGVFVGGITGELFF. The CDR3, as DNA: TGTGCCAGCAGCTTAGGAGTTTTTGTCGGGGGAATCACCGGGGAGCTGTTTTTT.

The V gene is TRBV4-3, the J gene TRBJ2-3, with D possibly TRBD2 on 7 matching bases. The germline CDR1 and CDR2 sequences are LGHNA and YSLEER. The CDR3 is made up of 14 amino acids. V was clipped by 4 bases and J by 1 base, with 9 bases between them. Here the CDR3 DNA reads TGCGCCAGCAGCCCGCGGGGGCGCACAGATACGCAGTATTTT. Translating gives CASSPRGRTDTQYF.

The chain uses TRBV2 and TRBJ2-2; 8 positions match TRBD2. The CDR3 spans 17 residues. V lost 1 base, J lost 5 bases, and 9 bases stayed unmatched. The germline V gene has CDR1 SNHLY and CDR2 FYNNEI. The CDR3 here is CASSEVRVGGGTGELFF. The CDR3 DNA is TGTGCCAGCAGTGAAGTTCGAGTGGGCGGGGGGACCGGGGAGCTGTTTTTT.

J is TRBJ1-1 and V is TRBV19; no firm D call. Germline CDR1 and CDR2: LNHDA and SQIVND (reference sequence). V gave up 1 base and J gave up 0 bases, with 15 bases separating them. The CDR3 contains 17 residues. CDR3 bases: TGTGCCAGTAGTATAGTAAGATGGAGGGAGATGAACACTGAAGCTTTCTTT. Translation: CASSIVRWREMNTEAFF.

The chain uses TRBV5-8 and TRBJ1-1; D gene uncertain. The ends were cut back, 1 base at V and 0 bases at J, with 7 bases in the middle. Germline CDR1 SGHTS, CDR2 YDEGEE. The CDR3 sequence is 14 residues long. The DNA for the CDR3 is TGTGCCAGCAGCTTGTCTGGGGTGAACACTGAAGCTTTCTTT. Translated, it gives CASSLSGVNTEAFF.

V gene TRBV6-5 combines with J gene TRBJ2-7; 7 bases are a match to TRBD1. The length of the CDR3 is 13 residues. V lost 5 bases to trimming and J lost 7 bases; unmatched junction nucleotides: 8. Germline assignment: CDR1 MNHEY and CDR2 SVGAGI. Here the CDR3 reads CASSKTTGYEQYF. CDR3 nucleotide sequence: TGTGCCAGCAGTAAAACGACAGGGTATGAGCAGTACTTC.

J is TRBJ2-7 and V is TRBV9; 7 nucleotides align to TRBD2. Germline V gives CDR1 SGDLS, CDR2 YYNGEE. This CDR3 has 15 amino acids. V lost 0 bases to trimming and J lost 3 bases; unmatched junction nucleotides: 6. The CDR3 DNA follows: TGTGCCAGCAGCGTAGGAAGCGGGGCTAGCTACGAGCAGTACTTC. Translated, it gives CASSVGSGASYEQYF.

The CDR3 loop reads CASSRGQGTTDTQYF. The DNA for the CDR3 is TGTGCCAGCAGCAGAGGACAGGGGACGACAGATACGCAGTATTTT. This chain uses TRBV7-9 with TRBJ2-3; the match to TRBD1 covers 9 bases. The CDR3 sequence is 15 residues long. Germline V gene sequence: CDR1 SEHNR, CDR2 FQNEAQ (reference sequence). V lost 5 bases and J lost 3; bases outside the gene matches: 6.

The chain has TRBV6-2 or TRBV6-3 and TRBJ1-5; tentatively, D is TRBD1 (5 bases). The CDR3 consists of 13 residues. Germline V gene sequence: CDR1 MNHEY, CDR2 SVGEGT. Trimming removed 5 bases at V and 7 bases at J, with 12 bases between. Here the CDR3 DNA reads TGTGCCAGCAGTGGTGGGGGGACGCAGCCCCAGCATTTT. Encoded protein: CASSGGGTQPQHF.

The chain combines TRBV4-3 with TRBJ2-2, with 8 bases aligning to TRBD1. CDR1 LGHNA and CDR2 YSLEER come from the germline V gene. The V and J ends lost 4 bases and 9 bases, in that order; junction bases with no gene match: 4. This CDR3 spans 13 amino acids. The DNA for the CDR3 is TGCGCCAGCAGCCCACACAGGGGGAGGGAGCTGTTTTTT. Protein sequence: CASSPHRGRELFF.

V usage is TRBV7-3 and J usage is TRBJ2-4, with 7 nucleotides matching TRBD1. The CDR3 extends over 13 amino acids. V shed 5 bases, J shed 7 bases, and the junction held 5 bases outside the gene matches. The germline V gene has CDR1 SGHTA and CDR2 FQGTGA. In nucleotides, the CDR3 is TGTGCCAGCAGCCCGACAGGGCAGAACATTCAGTACTTC. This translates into CASSPTGQNIQYF. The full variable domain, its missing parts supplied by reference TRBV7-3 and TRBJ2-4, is GAGVSQTPSNKVTEKGKYVELRCDPISGHTALYWYRQSLGQGPEFLIYFQGTGAADDSGLPNDRFFAVRPEGSVSTLKIQRTERGDSAVYLCASSPTGQNIQYFGAGTRLSVL.